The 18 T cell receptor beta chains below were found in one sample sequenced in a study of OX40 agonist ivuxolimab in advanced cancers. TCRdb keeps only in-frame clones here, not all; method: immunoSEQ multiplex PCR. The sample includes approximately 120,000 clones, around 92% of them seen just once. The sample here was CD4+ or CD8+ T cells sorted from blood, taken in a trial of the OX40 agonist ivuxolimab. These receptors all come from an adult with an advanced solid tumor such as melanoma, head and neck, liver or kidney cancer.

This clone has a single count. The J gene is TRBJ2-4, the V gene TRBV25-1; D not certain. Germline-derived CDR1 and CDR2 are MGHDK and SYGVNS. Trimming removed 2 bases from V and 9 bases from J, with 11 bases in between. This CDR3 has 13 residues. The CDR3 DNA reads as TGTGCCAGCAGTGAAAGGACGCAAGGCATTCAGTACTTC. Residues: CASSERTQGIQYF.

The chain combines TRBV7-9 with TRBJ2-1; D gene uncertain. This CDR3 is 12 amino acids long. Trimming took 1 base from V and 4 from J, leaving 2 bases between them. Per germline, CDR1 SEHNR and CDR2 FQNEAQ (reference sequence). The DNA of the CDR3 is TGTGCCAGCAGCTTAGGGTACAATGAGCAGTTCTTC. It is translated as CASSLGYNEQFF.

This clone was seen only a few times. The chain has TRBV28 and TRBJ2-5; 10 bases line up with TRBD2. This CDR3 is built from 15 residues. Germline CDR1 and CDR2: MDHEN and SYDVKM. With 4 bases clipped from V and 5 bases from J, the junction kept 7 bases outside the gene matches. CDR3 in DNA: TGTGCCAGCAGTTATTCTAGCGGGAGAATGGAGACCCAGTACTTC. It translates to CASSYSSGRMETQYF.

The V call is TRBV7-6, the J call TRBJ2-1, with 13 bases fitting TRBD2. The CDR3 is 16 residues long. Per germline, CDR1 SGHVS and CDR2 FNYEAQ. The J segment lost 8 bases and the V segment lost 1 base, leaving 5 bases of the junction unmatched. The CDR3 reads CASSLGTSGRGDEQFF. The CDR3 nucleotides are TGTGCCAGCAGCTTAGGTACTAGCGGGAGGGGCGATGAGCAGTTCTTC.

Here the CDR3 reads CASSAGPLFGYTF. The CDR3 nucleotides are TGTGCCAGCAGTGCCGGGCCATTATTCGGCTACACCTTC. This sequence joins TRBV2 and TRBJ1-2; D is unresolved. The CDR3 is made up of 13 amino acids. Per the germline V gene, CDR1 is SNHLY and CDR2 is FYNNEI. V was shortened by 4 bases and J by 8 bases, with 14 bases between the two germline ends. Variable domain in full (rest from reference TRBV2 and TRBJ1-2): EPEVTQTPSHQVTQMGQEVILRCVPISNHLYFYWYRQILGQKVEFLVSFYNNEISEKSEIFDDQFSVERPDGSNFTLKIRSTKLEDSAMYFCASSAGPLFGYTFGSGTRLTVV.

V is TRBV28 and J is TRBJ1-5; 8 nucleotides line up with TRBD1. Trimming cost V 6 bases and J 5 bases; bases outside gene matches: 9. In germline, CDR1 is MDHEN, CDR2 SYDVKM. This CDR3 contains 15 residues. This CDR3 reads CASRIGQGADQPQHF. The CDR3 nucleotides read TGTGCCAGCAGGATCGGACAGGGAGCCGATCAGCCCCAGCATTTT.

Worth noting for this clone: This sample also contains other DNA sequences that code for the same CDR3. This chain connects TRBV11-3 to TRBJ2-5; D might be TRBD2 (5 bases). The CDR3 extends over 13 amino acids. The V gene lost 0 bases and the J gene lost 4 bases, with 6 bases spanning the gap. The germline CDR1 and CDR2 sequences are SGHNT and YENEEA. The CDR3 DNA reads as TGTGCCAGCAGCTTAGATCGGGGAGAGACCCAGTACTTC. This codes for CASSLDRGETQYF. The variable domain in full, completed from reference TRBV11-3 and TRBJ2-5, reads EAGVVQSPRYKIIEKKQPVAFWCNPISGHNTLYWYLQNLGQGPELLIRYENEEAVDDSQLPKDRFSAERLKGVDSTLKIQPAELGDSAVYLCASSLDRGETQYFGPGTRLLVL.

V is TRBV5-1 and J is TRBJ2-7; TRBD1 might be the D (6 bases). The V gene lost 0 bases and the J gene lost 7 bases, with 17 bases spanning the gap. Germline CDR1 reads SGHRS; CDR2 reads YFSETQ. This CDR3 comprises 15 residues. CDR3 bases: TGCGCCAGCAGCTTGGTTGGGGGCGCCTCGGGGGAGCAGTACTTC. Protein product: CASSLVGGASGEQYF.

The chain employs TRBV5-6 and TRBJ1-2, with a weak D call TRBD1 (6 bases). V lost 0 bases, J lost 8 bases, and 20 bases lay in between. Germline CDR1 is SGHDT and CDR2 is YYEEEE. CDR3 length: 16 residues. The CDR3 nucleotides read TGTGCCAGCAGCTTGGAAAGCCACACAGGGCCGCGAGGCTACACCTTC. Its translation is CASSLESHTGPRGYTF. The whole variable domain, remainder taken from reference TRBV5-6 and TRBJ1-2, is DAGVTQSPTHLIKTRGQQVTLRCSPKSGHDTVSWYQQALGQGPQFIFQYYEEEERQRGNFPDRFSGHQFPNYSSELNVNALLLGDSALYLCASSLESHTGPRGYTFGSGTRLTVV.

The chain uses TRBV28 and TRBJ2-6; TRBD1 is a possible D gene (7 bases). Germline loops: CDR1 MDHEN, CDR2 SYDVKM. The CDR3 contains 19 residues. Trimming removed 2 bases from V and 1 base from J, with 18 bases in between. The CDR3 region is CASSLGVAGQHSGANVLTF. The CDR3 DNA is TGTGCCAGCAGTTTAGGGGTGGCGGGACAGCATTCTGGGGCCAACGTCCTGACTTTC.

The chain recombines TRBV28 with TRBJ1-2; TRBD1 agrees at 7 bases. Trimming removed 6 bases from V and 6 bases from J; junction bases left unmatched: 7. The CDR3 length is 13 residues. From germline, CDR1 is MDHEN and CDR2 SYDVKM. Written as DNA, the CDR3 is TGTGCCAGCAGGATAAGGCAGGGGGATGGCTACACCTTC. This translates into CASRIRQGDGYTF.

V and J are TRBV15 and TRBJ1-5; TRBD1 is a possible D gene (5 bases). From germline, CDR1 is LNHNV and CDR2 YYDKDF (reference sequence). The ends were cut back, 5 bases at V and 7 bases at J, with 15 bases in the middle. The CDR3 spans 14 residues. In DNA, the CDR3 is TGTGCCACCAGCTTTTATGGGGGAGCCCAGCCCCAGCATTTT. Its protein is CATSFYGGAQPQHF.

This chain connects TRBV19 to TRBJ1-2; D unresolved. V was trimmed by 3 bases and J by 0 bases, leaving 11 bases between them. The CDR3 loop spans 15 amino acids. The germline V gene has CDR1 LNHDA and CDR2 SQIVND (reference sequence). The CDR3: CASSIGPFPNYGYTF. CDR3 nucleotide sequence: TGTGCCAGTAGTATCGGGCCTTTTCCTAACTATGGCTACACCTTC.

In DNA, the CDR3 is TGTGCCAGCAGGCCCACCAACTCTGGAAACACCATATATTTT. Protein sequence: CASRPTNSGNTIYF. This chain uses TRBV2 with TRBJ1-3; no clear D. The germline V and J ends were trimmed by 6 bases and 0 bases, with 9 bases remaining between them. Germline CDR1 SNHLY, CDR2 FYNNEI. CDR3 length equals 14 residues.

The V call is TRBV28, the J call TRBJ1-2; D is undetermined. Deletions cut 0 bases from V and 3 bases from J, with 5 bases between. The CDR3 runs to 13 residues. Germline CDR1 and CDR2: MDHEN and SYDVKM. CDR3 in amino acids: CASSLWRDYGYTF. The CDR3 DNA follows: TGTGCCAGCAGTTTATGGAGGGACTATGGCTACACCTTC.

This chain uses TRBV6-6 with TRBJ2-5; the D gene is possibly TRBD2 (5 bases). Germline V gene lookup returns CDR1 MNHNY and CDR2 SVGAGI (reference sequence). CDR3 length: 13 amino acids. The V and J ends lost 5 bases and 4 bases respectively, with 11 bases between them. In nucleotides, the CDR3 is TGTGCCAGCAGTCCCCGGGGTAGAGAGACCCAGTACTTC. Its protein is CASSPRGRETQYF.

The CDR3 here is CASSLMDTEAFF. CDR3 sequence (DNA): TGTGCCAGCAGCTTGATGGACACTGAAGCTTTCTTT. The V and J genes are TRBV7-9 and TRBJ1-1, with D uncertain. Germline V gene sequence: CDR1 SEHNR, CDR2 FQNEAQ (reference sequence). Trimming removed 3 bases from V and 3 bases from J, with 5 bases in between. The CDR3 totals 12 residues.

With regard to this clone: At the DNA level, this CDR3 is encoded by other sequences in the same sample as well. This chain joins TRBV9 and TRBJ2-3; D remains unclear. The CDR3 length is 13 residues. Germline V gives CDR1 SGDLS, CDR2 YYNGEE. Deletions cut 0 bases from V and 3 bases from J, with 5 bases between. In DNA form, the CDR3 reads TGTGCCAGCAGCGTAGAGGGAACAGATACGCAGTATTTT. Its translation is CASSVEGTDTQYF.